This entry lists 18 T cell receptor beta chains sequenced from one sample in a study of cytomegalovirus exposure and HLA in healthy donors. A multiplex PCR was run with 60 Vbeta primers and 13 Jbeta primers. Sequenced by immunoSEQ multiplex PCR; TCRdb stores in-frame clones only, minus some. This sample yields more than 85,000 clones, of which around 77% are seen a single time; over 7% belongs to the top ten. Input material: PBMCs. The source of these receptors is a woman aged 40 to 50 in good health and CMV-seropositive.

The rearrangement uses TRBV5-1 and TRBJ2-2; 7 bases agree with TRBD1. The CDR3 length is 14 residues. V lost 6 bases, J lost 4 bases, and 6 bases stayed unmatched. The germline V gene encodes CDR1 SGHRS and CDR2 YFSETQ. In DNA form, the CDR3 reads TGCGCCAGCACCGCGACAGGGAGCACCGGGGAGCTGTTTTTT. Translating it yields CASTATGSTGELFF.

The chain recombines TRBV28 with TRBJ1-1, with D unresolved. Germline V CDR1 and CDR2: MDHEN, SYDVKM. CDR3 length equals 16 residues. The ends were cut back, 2 bases at V and 1 base at J, with 14 bases in the middle. Written as DNA, the CDR3 is TGTGCCAGCAGTTTACCCGCGGGGTCGGGGAACACTGAAGCTTTCTTT. Its translation is CASSLPAGSGNTEAFF.

The gene calls are TRBV7-9 and TRBJ2-5; weak D call: TRBD1 (6 bases). CDR3 length equals 14 residues. V lost 8 bases, J lost 5 bases, and 18 bases lay in between. CDR1 and CDR2 from the germline V gene are SEHNR and FQNEAQ (reference sequence). DNA for the CDR3: TGTGCCAGCTCCCTGAGGGGGATTGGGGAGACCCAGTACTTC. Translating gives CASSLRGIGETQYF.

The rearrangement links TRBV2 to TRBJ2-1; D not resolved. The CDR3 runs to 11 residues. Deletions cut 7 bases from V and 3 bases from J, with 4 bases between. Germline V CDR1 and CDR2: SNHLY, FYNNEI. Here the CDR3 reads CASTVYNEQFF. The CDR3 nucleotides are TGTGCCAGCACTGTCTACAATGAGCAGTTCTTC.

The V call is TRBV12-5, the J call TRBJ2-1; the match to TRBD2 covers 9 bases. There are 19 residues in the CDR3. CDR1 LGHNT and CDR2 FRNRAP come from the germline V gene. J lost 7 bases, V lost 0 bases, and 16 bases had no gene match. The DNA of the CDR3 is TGTGCTAGTGGTTTGGTACCAGTAGTGGGGCGGGGGGGCCTAAATGAGCAGTTCTTC. Translation gives CASGLVPVVGRGGLNEQFF. Full variable domain (missing parts from reference TRBV12-5 and TRBJ2-1): DARVTQTPRHKVTEMGQEVTMRCQPILGHNTVFWYRQTMMQGLELLAYFRNRAPLDDSGMPKDRFSAEMPDATLATLKIQPSEPRDSAVYFCASGLVPVVGRGGLNEQFFGPGTRLTVL.

This clone was found once. The CDR3 spells CASERTGGYTF. The CDR3 region has the DNA TGTGCCAGCGAGCGGACGGGGGGCTACACCTTC. V and J are TRBV9 and TRBJ1-2; D is ambiguous. Germline CDR1 reads SGDLS; CDR2 reads YYNGEE. CDR3 length equals 11 residues. The V gene lost 7 bases and the J gene lost 8 bases, with 12 bases spanning the gap.

The sample holds one count of this clone. V is TRBV6-6 and J is TRBJ1-5; 7 positions agree with TRBD1. There are 15 residues in the CDR3. V shed 6 bases and J 4 bases; nucleotides not matched to a gene: 9. The germline V gene has CDR1 MNHNY and CDR2 SVGAGI (reference sequence). CDR3 DNA: TGTGCCAGCAGCACTTGGACAGGTAGAAATCAGCCCCAGCATTTT. It is translated as CASSTWTGRNQPQHF.

The rearrangement uses TRBV28 and TRBJ2-1; 9 bases match TRBD1. This CDR3 region has 14 residues. V lost 3 bases, J lost 9 bases, and 6 bases stayed unmatched. Per germline, CDR1 MDHEN and CDR2 SYDVKM. The CDR3 region has the DNA TGTGCCAGCAGTTTGCTACAGGGGGCGGGTGAGCAGTTCTTC. The encoded protein is CASSLLQGAGEQFF.

The chain links TRBV28 to TRBJ1-1; 9 nucleotides align to TRBD1. Per germline, CDR1 MDHEN and CDR2 SYDVKM. CDR3 length: 14 amino acids. V shed 6 bases and J 8 bases; nucleotides not matched to a gene: 10. CDR3 coding DNA: TGTGCCAGCAGCTCCCCGGGACAGGGTTCGGAAGCTTTCTTT. It is translated as CASSSPGQGSEAFF.

The genes are TRBV10-3 and TRBJ1-6; D may be TRBD1 (5 bases). The V gene's germline CDR1 is ENHRY and CDR2 SYGVKD. The V end lost 0 bases, the J end lost 0 bases, and 15 bases lay between the germline ends. There are 19 residues in the CDR3. For the CDR3, the DNA is TGTGCCATCAGTGAGTCGATGCGGGGGTCGAGCTCCTATAATTCACCCCTCCACTTT. Translated, it gives CAISESMRGSSSYNSPLHF.

This clone has just a few counts. The chain joins TRBV6-1 to TRBJ1-2, with D perhaps TRBD1 (5 bases). V lost 7 bases and J 2 bases, leaving 11 bases between the germline ends. The germline gives CDR1 MNHNS, CDR2 SASEGT. The CDR3 covers 13 residues. As DNA, the CDR3 is TGTGCCAGCACCCCGACAGTCAACTATGGCTACACCTTC. Amino acids: CASTPTVNYGYTF.

This clone was recorded once. This sequence joins TRBV5-6 and TRBJ1-5, with 8 bases lining up with TRBD1. The CDR3 is made up of 19 amino acids. CDR1 SGHDT and CDR2 YYEEEE come from the germline V gene. The V segment lost 2 bases and the J segment 0 bases; nucleotides outside the gene matches: 13. CDR3 in DNA: TGTGCCAGCAGCTTCGAGCCCGGGACAGGCGTTTATAGCAATCAGCCCCAGCATTTT. Translating it yields CASSFEPGTGVYSNQPQHF.

The chain joins TRBV7-8 to TRBJ2-4, with 12 positions matching TRBD2. CDR3 length: 19 amino acids. Germline CDR1 reads SGHVS; CDR2 reads FQNEAQ. Trimming cost V 4 bases and J 3 bases; bases outside gene matches: 13. The CDR3 nucleotides read TGTGCCAGCAGCTCCGCCCTAGCGGGAGGGGGTTGGGACAAAAACATTCAGTACTTC. This encodes CASSSALAGGGWDKNIQYF.

In its sample, this clone was seen a few times. CDR3 region: CASSYGQVTEAFF. The CDR3 nucleotides read TGCGCCAGCAGCTACGGACAGGTCACTGAAGCTTTCTTT. V usage is TRBV5-1 and J usage is TRBJ1-1; 7 nucleotides align to TRBD1. Germline V lookup: CDR1 SGHRS, CDR2 YFSETQ. With 3 bases clipped from V and 4 bases from J, the junction kept 3 bases outside the gene matches. The CDR3 consists of 13 residues.

This sequence joins TRBV7-8 and TRBJ1-6; D gene uncertain. The V and J ends lost 7 bases and 0 bases respectively, with 13 bases between them. CDR3 length: 16 amino acids. CDR1 SGHVS and CDR2 FQNEAQ come from the germline V gene. CDR3 sequence (DNA): TGTGCCAGCACCCCTTCCTCCAGCTCCTATAATTCACCCCTCCACTTT. Its translation: CASTPSSSSYNSPLHF. Filled out from reference TRBV7-8 and TRBJ1-6, the complete variable domain reads GAGVSQSPRYKVAKRGQDVALRCDPISGHVSLFWYQQALGQGPEFLTYFQNEAQLDKSGLPSDRFFAERPEGSVSTLKIQRTQQEDSAVYLCASTPSSSSYNSPLHFGNGTRLTVT.

This rearrangement joins TRBV27 to TRBJ2-3, with D perhaps matching TRBD2 (7 bases). This CDR3 has 16 residues. Trimming shortened V by 2 bases and J by 6 bases, and 18 bases separated the two germline ends. CDR1 is MNHEY and CDR2 is SMNVEV in the germline V gene (reference sequence). As DNA, the CDR3 is TGTGCCAGCAGTTTAATGCGGGGGCGGGGAGCGGATACGCAGTATTTT. Protein sequence: CASSLMRGRGADTQYF.

V is TRBV5-1 and J is TRBJ2-2; no clear D gene. Germline CDR1 SGHRS, CDR2 YFSETQ. The V end lost 3 bases, the J end lost 4 bases, and 7 bases lay between the germline ends. The CDR3 length is 13 residues. CDR3: CASSSLTTGELFF. CDR3 coding DNA: TGCGCCAGCAGCTCACTAACCACCGGGGAGCTGTTTTTT.

This chain joins TRBV11-3 and TRBJ2-7; 7 nucleotides line up with TRBD2. Looked up from germline, CDR1 is SGHNT and CDR2 is YENEEA. Losses at the gene ends were 5 bases for V and 2 bases for J; bases not matched to a gene: 9. CDR3 length equals 15 residues. The CDR3 nucleotides are TGTGCCAGCAGCGCCGGACCTAGCGGTACCTACGAGCAGTACTTC. This translates into CASSAGPSGTYEQYF.